Included here is one T cell receptor beta chain sequence, with context. The germline V gene has CDR1 LGHNA and CDR2 YNFKEQ. The CDR3 extends over 14 amino acids. The V and J ends lost 0 bases and 10 bases respectively, with 13 bases between them. RNA, at about 0.45 to 1 ug, was reverse transcribed with random hexamers. MiXCR, applied by TCRdb to the immunoSEQ multiplex PCR reads, yields one record per CDR3 protein. Among 190,000 or so distinct CDR3 sequences listed, around 93% were seen once. The authors negatively isolated CD8+ and CD4+ T cells and FACS-enriched TEMRA cells. The sample originates from a study of CD8 T cells in Susac syndrome.

The chain uses TRBV4-2 and TRBJ2-1, with D possibly called TRBD1 or TRBD2 (5 bases each). Input material: CD4+ T cells from PBMCs. The sequence was collected from a human donor with multiple sclerosis. CDR3 nucleotides: TGTGCCAGCAGCCAAGATAGTGGGGACGGAGAGCAGTTCTTC. Its translation is CASSQDSGDGEQFF.